This is a list of T cell receptor beta chains from one sample in a study of T cells after yellow fever vaccination. TCRdb re-analysed the 5' RACE reads in MiXCR, keeping a single row per CDR3 protein. The repertoire consists of 500,000 to 650,000 distinct CDR3 sequences, with around an eighth occurring once and the leading ten covering around 15%. This specimen consisted of PBMCs, obtained on the day of the yellow fever booster vaccination. The receptors here all came from a man aged 25-40 years who received the YFV17D yellow fever vaccine. The CDR3 runs from the conserved cysteine through the conserved F or W. Each record gives: clone size, D gene, J gene, V gene, CDR3 protein, CDR3 DNA. The D gene is left open where the match is weak. The size of a clone is reported for some rows only, either as once, few or many, or as a class for expanded clones.

. | . | TRBJ2-3 | TRBV10-3 | CAISDSPADTQYF | TGTGCCATCAGTGATTCCCCCGCAGATACGCAGTATTTT
. | . | TRBJ2-1 | TRBV6-5 | CASSYGRDISYNEQFF | TGTGCCAGCAGTTACGGCCGGGACATCTCCTACAATGAGCAGTTCTTC
few | TRBD2 | TRBJ2-1 | TRBV6-2/TRBV6-3 | CASSPLPGTSDNEQFF | TGTGCCAGCAGCCCCCTGCCCGGGACTAGCGATAATGAGCAGTTCTTC
. | . | TRBJ2-7 | TRBV19 | CASRSGGPRGEQYF | TGTGCCAGTAGATCCGGGGGCCCCCGGGGCGAGCAGTACTTC
. | TRBD2 | TRBJ2-2 | TRBV5-1 | CASSPRLAGTTTGELFF | TGCGCCAGCAGTCCTAGACTAGCGGGCACAACCACCGGGGAGCTGTTTTTT
few | TRBD2 | TRBJ2-7 | TRBV25-1 | CASSGTLASGTYEQYF | TGTGCCAGCAGTGGGACACTAGCGAGTGGGACCTACGAGCAGTACTTC
few | TRBD2 | TRBJ2-2 | TRBV19 | CASRIAGLNTGELFF | TGTGCCAGTAGAATAGCGGGGCTGAACACCGGGGAGCTGTTTTTT
. | . | TRBJ2-5 | TRBV19 | CASRLDGGTTQYF | TGTGCCAGTAGGCTGGACGGCGGGACGACCCAGTACTTC
few | . | TRBJ1-1 | TRBV9 | CASSPLGWVMNTEAFF | TGTGCCAGCAGCCCCCTAGGGTGGGTCATGAACACTGAAGCTTTCTTT
few | . | TRBJ2-1 | TRBV20-1 | CSQPPPGATYNEQFF | TGCAGTCAGCCCCCCCCTGGGGCGACCTACAATGAGCAGTTCTTC
. | . | TRBJ1-2 | TRBV7-8 | CASSLTSGKPPYGYTF | TGTGCCAGCAGCTTAACCTCAGGGAAGCCCCCCTATGGCTACACCTTC
many | TRBD2 | TRBJ2-1 | TRBV5-1 | CASSPDGRSYNEQFF | TGCGCCAGCAGCCCTGACGGGAGGAGTTACAATGAGCAGTTCTTC
. | . | TRBJ2-7 | TRBV4-3 | CASSQEGRPLPRYEQYF | TGCGCCAGCAGCCAAGAAGGGAGACCCCTCCCCCGCTACGAGCAGTACTTC
. | . | TRBJ2-1 | TRBV11-2 | CASSLGGWSSYNEQFF | TGTGCCAGCAGCTTAGGTGGCTGGAGCTCCTACAATGAGCAGTTCTTC
few | . | TRBJ2-2 | TRBV10-3 | CAISVEPNTGELFF | TGTGCCATCAGTGTAGAGCCGAACACCGGGGAGCTGTTTTTT
. | . | TRBJ2-5 | TRBV29-1 | CSVRDPGETQYF | TGCAGCGTTCGGGATCCCGGGGAGACCCAGTACTTC
. | TRBD1 | TRBJ2-5 | TRBV20-1 | CSAAGTGGQETQYF | TGCAGTGCAGCCGGGACAGGGGGCCAAGAGACCCAGTACTTC
few | . | TRBJ2-1 | TRBV7-9 | CASSLGPVGPNEQFF | TGTGCCAGCAGCTTAGGTCCGGTGGGGCCAAATGAGCAGTTCTTC
. | TRBD2 | TRBJ2-1 | TRBV5-4 | CASSFPLSGRSNEQFF | TGTGCCAGCAGCTTCCCTTTGAGCGGGAGATCGAATGAGCAGTTCTTC
few | . | TRBJ2-4 | TRBV4-3 | CASSQGHGRENIQYF | TGCGCCAGCAGCCAGGGGCATGGACGTGAAAACATTCAGTACTTC
. | TRBD1 | TRBJ2-5 | TRBV10-3 | CAISDRGETQYF | TGTGCCATCAGTGACAGGGGGGAGACCCAGTACTTC
many | . | TRBJ2-3 | TRBV7-2 | CASSLIARVGWADTQYF | TGTGCCAGCAGCTTAATCGCAAGGGTGGGATGGGCAGATACGCAGTATTTT
few | TRBD1 | TRBJ2-7 | TRBV2 | CASSLQGAGYEQYF | TGTGCCAGCAGTTTACAGGGGGCGGGGTACGAGCAGTACTTC
. | TRBD2 | TRBJ2-7 | TRBV24-1 | CATSNGEGRDEQYF | TGTGCCACCAGTAACGGGGAGGGCCGGGACGAGCAGTACTTC
few | . | TRBJ2-6 | TRBV29-1 | CSVRGSGANVLTF | TGCAGCGTTCGGGGCTCTGGGGCCAACGTCCTGACTTTC
. | TRBD2 | TRBJ2-5 | TRBV20-1 | CSARTSGRSLRETQYF | TGCAGTGCTAGAACTAGCGGGAGGAGCCTGAGGGAGACCCAGTACTTC